This T cell receptor (beta chain) was captured in a study of T-cell reconstitution after alpha-beta-depleted transplantation in children. General study points: The origin of high day-60 TCRbeta diversity in some patients lay in surviving recipient T cells and thymic progenitors. The origin of alpha-beta T cells about two months after transplant was reportedly several hundred expanded graft clones.

CDR3 length: 13 amino acids. Per the germline V gene, CDR1 is WSHSY and CDR2 is SAAADI. V lost 5 bases and J lost 6; bases outside the gene matches: 4. On this clonotype itself: The antigen is undetermined.

TCRbeta library construction was performed incorporating unique molecular identifiers. TCRdb reprocessed the PCR reads with MiXCR, giving one entry per CDR3 protein. The sample yields more than 500,000 distinct CDR3 sequences, approximately 10% seen once. The sequence came from a female patient aged 2-10 years who had a stem cell transplant for aplastic anemia, so the T cells may come from the graft donor. The rearrangement joins TRBV10-2 to TRBJ2-3, with 8 bases matching TRBD2. The sample in question was PBMCs, mostly from graft donor cells, obtained 180 days after TCRalphabeta/CD19-depleted stem cell transplant. DNA for the CDR3: TGCGCCAGCAGTAGCGGGAGCCGGGATACGCAGTATTTT. Translated, it gives CASSSGSRDTQYF.